Shown below are 12 T cell receptor beta chains from a single sample sequenced in a study of patients and donors after allogeneic stem cell transplantation. TCRdb passed the RT-PCR reads through MiXCR, listing each CDR3 protein once. The data show 200,000 to 250,000 distinct CDR3 sequences, 13% to 15% seen once. Sequencing was performed on blood, either unsorted or a sorted T cell fraction (not recorded which). These receptors came from a human donor who was either an allogeneic HSCT recipient or a stem cell or donor lymphocyte infusion donor (not recorded which). It is not recorded whose cells these are; they may come from a transplant donor.

This clonotype has at least ten counts. The V and J genes are TRBV11-1 and TRBJ2-1, with 16 bases aligning to TRBD2. Germline V CDR1 and CDR2: SGHAT, FQDESV (reference sequence). V lost 4 bases and J lost 7; bases outside the gene matches: 7. The CDR3 is made up of 17 amino acids. The CDR3 nucleotides read TGTGCCAGCAGCTCGGGACTAGCGGGAGGGTATATGAATGAGCAGTTCTTC. Protein: CASSSGLAGGYMNEQFF.

V and J are TRBV20-1 and TRBJ2-1; no reliable D call. CDR3 size: 11 residues. Per the germline V gene, CDR1 is DFQATT and CDR2 is SNEGSKA (reference sequence). V lost 3 bases and J 6 bases, leaving 6 bases between the germline ends. The CDR3 DNA reads TGCAGTGCTAGTACGGTCAATGAGCAGTTCTTC. As protein: CSASTVNEQFF.

The genes are TRBV12-3 or TRBV12-4 and TRBJ2-7; D is unresolved. The V end lost 8 bases, the J end lost 5 bases, and 22 bases lay between the germline ends. The CDR3 runs 15 residues. CDR3 sequence: CASRRNSFPGNEQYF. The CDR3 DNA sequence: TGTGCCAGCCGTCGGAATAGTTTCCCCGGAAACGAGCAGTACTTC.

The sample holds many counts of this clonotype. One end of the junction varies from germline; a read error may be responsible. The gene calls are TRBV5-1 and TRBJ2-5; D remains unclear. The CDR3 length is 11 residues. Germline V gives CDR1 SGHRS, CDR2 YFSETQ. CDR3 amino acids: CASSAQETQYF. The CDR3 bases are TGTGCCAGCAGCGCCCAAGAGACCCAGTACTTC.

In its sample, this clonotype was seen a few times. The V call is TRBV3-1, the J call TRBJ1-1, with TRBD1 as a possible D gene (5 bases). This CDR3 spans 16 amino acids. Per germline, CDR1 LGHDT and CDR2 YNNKEL (reference sequence). V gave up 1 base and J gave up 0 bases, with 12 bases separating them. CDR3 DNA: TGTGCCAGCAGCCAAGCTGCAGGGCTAATGAACACTGAAGCTTTCTTT. It encodes CASSQAAGLMNTEAFF.

This clonotype was observed a few times. The chain recombines TRBV20-1 with TRBJ1-1, with D maybe TRBD1 (6 bases). V lost 3 bases, J lost 8 bases, and 19 bases lay in between. The CDR3 is 14 residues long. From germline, CDR1 is DFQATT and CDR2 SNEGSKA (reference sequence). CDR3 region: CSARDKPGAFEAFF. The CDR3 DNA follows: TGCAGTGCTAGGGATAAACCAGGGGCCTTCGAAGCTTTCTTT.

This clonotype turned up a few times. CDR3 sequence reads: CASHRGRDTEAFF. The CDR3 DNA is TGTGCCTCGCACAGGGGGCGAGACACTGAAGCTTTCTTT. The chain joins TRBV30 to TRBJ1-1; 9 bases agree with TRBD1. CDR1 GTSNPN and CDR2 SVGIG come from the germline V gene (reference sequence). This CDR3 has 13 amino acids. V shed 7 bases and J 3 bases; nucleotides not matched to a gene: 6.

This clonotype was counted a few times. The rearrangement links TRBV27 to TRBJ2-7; 13 positions agree with TRBD2. The CDR3 consists of 18 residues. J lost 0 bases, V lost 6 bases, and 11 bases had no gene match. The germline gives CDR1 MNHEY, CDR2 SMNVEV (reference sequence). The CDR3 protein is CASSPAPGLAGASYEQYF. For the CDR3, the DNA is TGTGCCAGCAGCCCTGCCCCTGGACTAGCGGGGGCCTCCTACGAGCAGTACTTC.

CDR3 nucleotide sequence: TGTGCCAGCAGCCCGAGGACTAGCGGAAGACGTAGCACAGATACGCAGTATTTT. This gives the protein CASSPRTSGRRSTDTQYF. The V call is TRBV3-1, the J call TRBJ2-3; 10 nucleotides align to TRBD2. Trimming cost V 4 bases and J 0 bases; bases outside gene matches: 10. In germline, CDR1 is LGHDT, CDR2 YNNKEL (reference sequence). The CDR3 loop spans 18 amino acids.

This chain uses TRBV20-1 with TRBJ1-4, with D hard to call. In germline, CDR1 is DFQATT, CDR2 SNEGSKA (reference sequence). The V and J ends lost 4 bases and 6 bases respectively, with 12 bases between them. This CDR3 spans 13 amino acids. The CDR3 loop reads CSAKRDGDEKLFF. The CDR3 DNA is TGCAGTGCTAAGAGGGATGGAGATGAAAAACTGTTTTTT.

This chain links TRBV20-1 with TRBJ2-3, with D perhaps TRBD2 (5 bases). The V gene's germline CDR1 is DFQATT and CDR2 SNEGSKA (reference sequence). Trimming shortened V by 0 bases and J by 1 base, and 8 bases separated the two germline ends. The CDR3 covers 14 residues. CDR3 residues: CSARDTRGTDTQYF. In nucleotides, the CDR3 is TGCAGTGCTAGAGATACTAGAGGCACAGATACGCAGTATTTT.

V gene TRBV7-9 combines with J gene TRBJ2-7, with D perhaps TRBD1 or TRBD2 (5 bases each). Trimming shortened V by 4 bases and J by 2 bases, and 9 bases separated the two germline ends. CDR1 is SEHNR, CDR2 FQNEAQ, per germline (reference sequence). The CDR3 is 13 residues long. CDR3 in amino acids: CASSSGDAYEQYF. The CDR3 DNA is TGTGCCAGCAGCTCCGGGGACGCCTACGAGCAGTACTTC.